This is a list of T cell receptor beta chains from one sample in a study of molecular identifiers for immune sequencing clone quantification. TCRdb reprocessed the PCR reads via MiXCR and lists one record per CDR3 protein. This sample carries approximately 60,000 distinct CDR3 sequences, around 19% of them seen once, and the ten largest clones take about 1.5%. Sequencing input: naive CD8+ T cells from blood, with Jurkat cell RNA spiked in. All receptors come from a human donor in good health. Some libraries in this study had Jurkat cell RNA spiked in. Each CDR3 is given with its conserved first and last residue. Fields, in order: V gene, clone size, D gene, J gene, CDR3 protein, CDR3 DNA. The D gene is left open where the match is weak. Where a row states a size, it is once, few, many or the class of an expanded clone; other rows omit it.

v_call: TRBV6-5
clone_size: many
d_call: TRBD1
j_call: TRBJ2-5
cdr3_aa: CASSYSTGYQETQYF
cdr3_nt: TGTGCCAGCAGTTACTCGACAGGGTACCAAGAGACCCAGTACTTC

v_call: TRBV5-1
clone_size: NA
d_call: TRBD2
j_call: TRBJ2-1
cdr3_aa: CASSLFSVLAGAKAANEQFF
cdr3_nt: TGCGCCAGCAGCTTGTTCTCGGTACTAGCGGGAGCTAAGGCGGCCAATGAGCAGTTCTTC

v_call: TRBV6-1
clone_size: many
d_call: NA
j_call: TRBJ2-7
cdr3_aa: CASSEGQGGYEQYF
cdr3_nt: TGTGCCAGCAGTGAAGGACAGGGAGGTTACGAGCAGTACTTC

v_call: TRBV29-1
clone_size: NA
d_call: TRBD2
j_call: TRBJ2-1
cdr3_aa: CSVWVAGVNEQFF
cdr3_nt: TGCAGCGTTTGGGTAGCGGGAGTTAATGAGCAGTTCTTC

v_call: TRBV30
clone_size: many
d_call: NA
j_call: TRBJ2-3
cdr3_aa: CAWSRSDTQYF
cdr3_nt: TGTGCCTGGAGCAGGTCAGATACGCAGTATTTT

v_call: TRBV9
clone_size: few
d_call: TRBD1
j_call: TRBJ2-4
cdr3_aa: CASSVGTGKNIQYF
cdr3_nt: TGTGCCAGCAGCGTGGGGACAGGGAAAAACATTCAGTACTTC

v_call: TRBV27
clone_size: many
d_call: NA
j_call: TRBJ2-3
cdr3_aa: CASSLHSELTDTQYF
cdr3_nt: TGTGCCAGCAGTCTTCACAGCGAACTTACAGATACGCAGTATTTT

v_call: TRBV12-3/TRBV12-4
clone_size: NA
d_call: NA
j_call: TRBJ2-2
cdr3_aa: CASLAAAAGELFF
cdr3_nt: TGTGCCAGCTTGGCAGCCGCGGCCGGGGAGCTGTTTTTT

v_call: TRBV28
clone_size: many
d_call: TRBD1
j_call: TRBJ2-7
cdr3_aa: CASRINPGQGHYEQYF
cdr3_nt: TGTGCCAGCAGAATCAATCCGGGACAGGGGCACTACGAGCAGTACTTC

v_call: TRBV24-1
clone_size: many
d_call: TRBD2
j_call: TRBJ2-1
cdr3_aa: CATSDLWGGKDNEQFF
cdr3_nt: TGTGCCACCAGTGATTTGTGGGGGGGGAAAGACAATGAGCAGTTCTTC

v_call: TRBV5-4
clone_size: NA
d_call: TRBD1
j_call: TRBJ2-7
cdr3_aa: CASSRPGQGSGEQYF
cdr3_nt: TGTGCCAGCAGTCGTCCGGGACAGGGATCGGGAGAGCAGTACTTC

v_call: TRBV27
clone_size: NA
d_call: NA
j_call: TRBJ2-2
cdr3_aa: CASSLSIITGSTGELFF
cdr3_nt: TGTGCCAGCAGTTTATCGATAATAACAGGGAGTACCGGGGAGCTGTTTTTT

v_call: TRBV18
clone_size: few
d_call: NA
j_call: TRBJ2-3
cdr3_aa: CASSTKGSTDTQYF
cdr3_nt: TGTGCCAGCTCAACTAAGGGTAGCACAGATACGCAGTATTTT

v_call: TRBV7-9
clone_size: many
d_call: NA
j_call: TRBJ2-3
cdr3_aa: CASSLTKEASTSLTQYF
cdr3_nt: TGTGCCAGCAGCTTAACTAAAGAAGCGTCTACCTCCCTAACGCAGTATTTT

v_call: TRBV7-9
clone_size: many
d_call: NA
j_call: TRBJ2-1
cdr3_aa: CASSLAVLGTSISYNEQFF
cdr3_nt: TGTGCCAGCAGCTTAGCCGTTCTCGGTACTAGCATCTCCTACAATGAGCAGTTCTTC

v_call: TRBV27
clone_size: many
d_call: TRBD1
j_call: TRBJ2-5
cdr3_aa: CASRPLTGAETQYF
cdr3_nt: TGTGCCAGCCGCCCCCTAACAGGGGCAGAGACCCAGTACTTC